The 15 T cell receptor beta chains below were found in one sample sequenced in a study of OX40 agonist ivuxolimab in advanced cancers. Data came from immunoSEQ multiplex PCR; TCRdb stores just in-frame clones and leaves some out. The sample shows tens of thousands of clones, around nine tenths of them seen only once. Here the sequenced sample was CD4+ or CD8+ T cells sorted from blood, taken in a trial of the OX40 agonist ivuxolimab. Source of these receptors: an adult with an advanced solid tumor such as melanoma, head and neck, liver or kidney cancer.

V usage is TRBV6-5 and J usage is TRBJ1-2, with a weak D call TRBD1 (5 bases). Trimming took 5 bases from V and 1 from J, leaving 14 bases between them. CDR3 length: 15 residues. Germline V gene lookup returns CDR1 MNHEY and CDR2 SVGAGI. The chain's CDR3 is CASSPRQLFNYGYTF. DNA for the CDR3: TGTGCCAGCAGTCCCCGACAGTTATTTAACTATGGCTACACCTTC.

CDR3 amino acids: CASSTTSGREGYTQYF. The CDR3 DNA reads as TGTGCCAGTAGTACGACTAGCGGGAGGGAGGGTTATACGCAGTATTTT. The rearrangement joins TRBV19 to TRBJ2-3; TRBD2 matches at 14 bases. CDR3 length: 16 residues. Per germline, CDR1 LNHDA and CDR2 SQIVND (reference sequence). V shed 4 bases and J 7 bases; nucleotides not matched to a gene: 7.

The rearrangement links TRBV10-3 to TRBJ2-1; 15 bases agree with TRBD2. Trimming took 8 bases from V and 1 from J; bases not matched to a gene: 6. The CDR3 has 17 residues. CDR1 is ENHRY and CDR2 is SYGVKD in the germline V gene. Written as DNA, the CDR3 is TGTGCCATCGGAGGACTAGCGGGAGGGAGGTCCTACAATGAGCAGTTCTTC. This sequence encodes CAIGGLAGGRSYNEQFF.

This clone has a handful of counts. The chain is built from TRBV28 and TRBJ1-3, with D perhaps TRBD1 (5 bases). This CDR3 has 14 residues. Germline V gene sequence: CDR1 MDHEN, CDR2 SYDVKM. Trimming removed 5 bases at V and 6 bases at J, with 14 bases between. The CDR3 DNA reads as TGTGCCAGCAGTGCTTCCACCAGGGCAAACACCATATATTTT. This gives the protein CASSASTRANTIYF. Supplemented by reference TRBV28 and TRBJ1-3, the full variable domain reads DVKVTQSSRYLVKRTGEKVFLECVQDMDHENMFWYRQDPGLGLRLIYFSYDVKMKEKGDIPEGYSVSREKKERFSLILESASTNQTSMYLCASSASTRANTIYFGEGSWLTVV.

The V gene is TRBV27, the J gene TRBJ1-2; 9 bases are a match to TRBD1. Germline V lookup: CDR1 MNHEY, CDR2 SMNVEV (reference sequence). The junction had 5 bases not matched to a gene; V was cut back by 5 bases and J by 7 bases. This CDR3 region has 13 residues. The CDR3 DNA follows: TGTGCCAGCAGTCAACAGGGGGCAGGTGGCTACACCTTC. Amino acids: CASSQQGAGGYTF.

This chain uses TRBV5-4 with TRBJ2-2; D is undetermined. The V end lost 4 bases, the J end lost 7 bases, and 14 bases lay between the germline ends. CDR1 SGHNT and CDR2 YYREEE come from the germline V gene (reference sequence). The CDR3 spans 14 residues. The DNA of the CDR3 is TGTGCCAGCAGCGGCCAAGGGCCCGGCGGGGAGCTGTTTTTT. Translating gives CASSGQGPGGELFF.

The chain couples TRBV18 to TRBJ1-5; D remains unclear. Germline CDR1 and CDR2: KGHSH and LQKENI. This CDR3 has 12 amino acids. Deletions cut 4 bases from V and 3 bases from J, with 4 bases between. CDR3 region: CASSQVNQPQHF. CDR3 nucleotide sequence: TGTGCCAGCTCACAAGTCAATCAGCCCCAGCATTTT.

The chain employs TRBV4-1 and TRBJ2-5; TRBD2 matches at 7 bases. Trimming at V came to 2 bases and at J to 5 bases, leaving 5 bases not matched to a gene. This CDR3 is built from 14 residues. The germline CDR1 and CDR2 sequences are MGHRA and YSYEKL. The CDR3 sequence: CASSQWQGGETQYF. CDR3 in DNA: TGCGCCAGCAGCCAATGGCAGGGAGGGGAGACCCAGTACTTC.

The DNA for the CDR3 is TGCGCCAGCAGCTTGGCCGTGCGATCCTACAATGAGCAGTTCTTC. Encoded protein: CASSLAVRSYNEQFF. V and J are TRBV5-1 and TRBJ2-1; no clear D gene. This CDR3 is built from 15 residues. Germline-derived CDR1 and CDR2 are SGHRS and YFSETQ. V was shortened by 0 bases and J by 1 base, with 8 bases between the two germline ends.

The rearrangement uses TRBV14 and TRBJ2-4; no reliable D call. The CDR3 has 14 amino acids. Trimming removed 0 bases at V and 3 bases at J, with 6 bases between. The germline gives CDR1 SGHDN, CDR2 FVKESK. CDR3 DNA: TGTGCCAGCAGCCAAGACTTGGGCAAAAACATTCAGTACTTC. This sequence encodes CASSQDLGKNIQYF.

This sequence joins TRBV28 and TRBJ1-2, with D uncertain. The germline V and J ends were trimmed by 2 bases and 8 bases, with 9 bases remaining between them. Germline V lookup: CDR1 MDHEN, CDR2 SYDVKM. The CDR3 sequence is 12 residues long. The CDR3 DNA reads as TGTGCCAGCAGTTTAGCCCTGGTCGGCTACACCTTC. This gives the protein CASSLALVGYTF.

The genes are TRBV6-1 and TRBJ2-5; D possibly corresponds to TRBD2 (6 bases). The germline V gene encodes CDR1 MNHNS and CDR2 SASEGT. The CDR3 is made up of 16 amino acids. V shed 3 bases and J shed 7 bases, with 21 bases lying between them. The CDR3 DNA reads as TGTGCCAGCAGTGATAGTAGCGGAACTCTAAGTGGGACCCAGTACTTC. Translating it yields CASSDSSGTLSGTQYF.

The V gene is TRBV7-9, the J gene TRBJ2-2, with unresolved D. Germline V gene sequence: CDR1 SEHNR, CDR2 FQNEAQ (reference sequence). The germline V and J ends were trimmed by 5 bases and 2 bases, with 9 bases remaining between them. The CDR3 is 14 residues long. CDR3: CASSRNFNTGELFF. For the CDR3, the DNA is TGTGCCAGCAGCCGTAATTTCAACACCGGGGAGCTGTTTTTT.

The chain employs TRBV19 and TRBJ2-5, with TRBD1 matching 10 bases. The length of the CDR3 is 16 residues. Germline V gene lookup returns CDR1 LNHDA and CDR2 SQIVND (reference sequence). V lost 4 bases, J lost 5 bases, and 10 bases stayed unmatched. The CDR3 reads CASSTPRTGGSETQYF. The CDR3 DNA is TGTGCCAGTAGTACGCCACGGACAGGGGGTTCGGAGACCCAGTACTTC.

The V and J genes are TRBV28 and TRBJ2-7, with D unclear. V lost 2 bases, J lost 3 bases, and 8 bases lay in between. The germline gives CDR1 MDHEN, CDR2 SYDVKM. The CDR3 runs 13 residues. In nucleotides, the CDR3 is TGTGCCAGCAGTTTAACACAGAGCTACGAGCAGTACTTC. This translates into CASSLTQSYEQYF.